The 25 T cell receptor beta chains below come from one sample, sequenced in a study of blood T cell repertoires in COVID-19. Assay used: immunoSEQ multiplex PCR; TCRdb lists only in-frame clones, some missing. The table shows about 160,000 clones, with around 83% occurring only once. Sequencing was performed on peripheral blood. These receptors all come from a woman aged 45-65 years with COVID-19, enrolled during active disease.

This clone was seen a single time. The V call is TRBV25-1, the J call TRBJ1-5, with TRBD1 identical over 7 bases. The ends lost 4 bases at V and 6 bases at J; junction bases unmatched: 6. Germline assignment: CDR1 MGHDK and CDR2 SYGVNS. The CDR3 extends over 14 amino acids. CDR3: CASSATGHGQPQHF. CDR3 sequence (DNA): TGTGCCAGCAGTGCGACAGGGCACGGTCAGCCCCAGCATTTT.

The chain combines TRBV4-3 with TRBJ2-3; 7 nucleotides line up with TRBD2. The CDR3 length is 17 residues. The trim removed 0 bases at V and 3 bases at J, leaving 9 bases unmatched. CDR1 LGHNA and CDR2 YSLEER come from the germline V gene. The CDR3 region has the DNA TGCGCCAGCAGCCAAGATCTAATAGCGGGCGGGACAGATACGCAGTATTTT. This translates into CASSQDLIAGGTDTQYF.

The DNA for the CDR3 is TGTGCCAGCAGTTACCGACAGGTAACTAGTTATGGCTACACCTTC. This encodes CASSYRQVTSYGYTF. The V gene is TRBV6-5, the J gene TRBJ1-2; D may be TRBD1 (6 bases). The CDR3 is made up of 15 amino acids. V lost 2 bases and J lost 5, with 15 bases in between. Germline CDR1 MNHEY, CDR2 SVGAGI.

This rearrangement joins TRBV3-1 (or the pseudogene TRBV3-2) to TRBJ1-1; 7 positions agree with TRBD1. Germline V CDR1 and CDR2: LGHDT, YNNKEL (reference sequence). The junction had 3 bases not matched to a gene; V was cut back by 1 base and J by 1 base. The CDR3 is 15 amino acids. CDR3 amino acids: CASSQGTGRNTEAFF. CDR3 nucleotide sequence: TGTGCCAGCAGCCAAGGGACAGGACGGAACACTGAAGCTTTCTTT.

The rearrangement joins TRBV7-9 to TRBJ2-1, with 11 bases that match TRBD2. V lost 6 bases and J lost 6; bases outside the gene matches: 10. The CDR3 is 16 amino acids. CDR1 SEHNR and CDR2 FQNEAQ come from the germline V gene (reference sequence). Here the CDR3 reads CASSYIAGGPVNEQFF. The CDR3 bases are TGTGCCAGCAGTTACATAGCGGGGGGGCCGGTCAATGAGCAGTTCTTC.

The V and J genes are TRBV7-3 and TRBJ2-6, with TRBD2 as a possible D gene (8 bases). Germline V gives CDR1 SGHTA, CDR2 FQGTGA. Between the trimmed V and J ends, which lost 5 bases and 2 bases, there was a span of 31 bases. This CDR3 spans 22 amino acids. CDR3 nucleotides: TGTGCCAGCAGCAGGGCCGTGTCAGGGGGTTTTAGCGGGGCAGCTGGGGCCAACGTCCTGACTTTC. It is translated as CASSRAVSGGFSGAAGANVLTF. The whole variable domain, remainder taken from reference TRBV7-3 and TRBJ2-6, is GAGVSQTPSNKVTEKGKYVELRCDPISGHTALYWYRQSLGQGPEFLIYFQGTGAADDSGLPNDRFFAVRPEGSVSTLKIQRTERGDSAVYLCASSRAVSGGFSGAAGANVLTFGAGSRLTVL.

This chain joins TRBV5-1 and TRBJ1-5; 9 bases map to TRBD1. J was trimmed by 1 base and V by 4 bases; bases with no gene match: 3. Per the germline V gene, CDR1 is SGHRS and CDR2 is YFSETQ. The CDR3 is made up of 15 amino acids. CDR3 nucleotides: TGCGCCAGCAGCAGGACAGGGGAAAGCAATCAGCCCCAGCATTTT. It is translated as CASSRTGESNQPQHF.

The rearrangement links TRBV20-1 to TRBJ2-7; D gene unclear. Germline V gives CDR1 DFQATT, CDR2 SNEGSKA (reference sequence). The CDR3 sequence is 11 residues long. The V gene lost 3 bases and the J gene lost 6 bases, with 9 bases spanning the gap. CDR3 DNA sequence: TGCAGTGCTAGCCAGGTTGGCGAGCAGTACTTC. It specifies CSASQVGEQYF.

This clone was detected once. The chain recombines TRBV5-4 with TRBJ2-1; TRBD2 aligns across 10 bases. The CDR3 is made up of 17 amino acids. V gave up 4 bases and J gave up 3 bases; unmatched junction bases: 10. Germline values: CDR1 SGHNT, CDR2 YYREEE (reference sequence). This CDR3 reads CASSPGTSVTVYNEQFF. The CDR3 DNA reads TGTGCCAGCAGCCCCGGGACTAGCGTAACCGTCTACAATGAGCAGTTCTTC.

CDR3: CATSDSQGVHGYTF. The CDR3 nucleotides read TGTGCCACCAGTGATTCCCAGGGGGTACATGGCTACACCTTC. The chain carries TRBV24-1 and TRBJ1-2; the match to TRBD1 covers 7 bases. V shed 2 bases and J 6 bases; nucleotides not matched to a gene: 5. The CDR3 has 14 amino acids. The germline gives CDR1 KGHDR, CDR2 SFDVKD.

This clone was recorded once. The rearrangement joins TRBV7-9 to TRBJ1-1; D perhaps matches TRBD1 (5 bases). CDR3 length: 17 amino acids. Between the trimmed V and J ends, which lost 3 bases and 4 bases, there was a span of 21 bases. Per the germline V gene, CDR1 is SEHNR and CDR2 is FQNEAQ (reference sequence). The CDR3 loop is CASSFLGRGRESTEAFF. In DNA, the CDR3 is TGTGCCAGCAGCTTCCTGGGGAGGGGACGGGAGAGCACTGAAGCTTTCTTT.

The chain recombines TRBV29-1 with TRBJ2-7; no definite D call. Germline V gene data show CDR1 as SQVTM and CDR2 as ANQGSEA. The CDR3 consists of 14 residues. The germline V and J ends were trimmed by 6 bases and 2 bases, with 17 bases remaining between them. This CDR3 is CSVADIPPPYEQYF. DNA for the CDR3: TGCAGCGTCGCAGACATTCCCCCTCCCTACGAGCAGTACTTC.

The genes are TRBV2 and TRBJ2-3; the match to TRBD2 covers 8 bases. The CDR3 is 15 residues long. Germline loops: CDR1 SNHLY, CDR2 FYNNEI. V dropped 2 bases and J dropped 4; count of bases not matched to a gene: 5. The chain's CDR3 is CASSEYSGVPDTQYF. The CDR3 DNA reads as TGTGCCAGCAGTGAATATAGCGGGGTCCCAGATACGCAGTATTTT. Using reference TRBV2 and TRBJ2-3 for the parts outside the CDR3, the full variable domain is EPEVTQTPSHQVTQMGQEVILRCVPISNHLYFYWYRQILGQKVEFLVSFYNNEISEKSEIFDDQFSVERPDGSNFTLKIRSTKLEDSAMYFCASSEYSGVPDTQYFGPGTRLTVL.

In regard to this clone: Other DNA sequences in the same sample also yield this CDR3. The chain combines TRBV5-1 with TRBJ1-5; D is unresolved. Germline V gene data show CDR1 as SGHRS and CDR2 as YFSETQ. The CDR3 has 13 residues. Trimming pared 0 bases from V and 5 bases from J, leaving 6 bases between. CDR3 sequence: CASSLAGDQPQHF. The CDR3, as DNA: TGCGCCAGCAGCTTGGCCGGGGATCAGCCCCAGCATTTT.

The chain joins TRBV7-3 to TRBJ2-3; 9 bases agree with TRBD2. The V and J ends lost 1 base and 3 bases, in that order; junction bases with no gene match: 5. Germline CDR1 reads SGHTA; CDR2 reads FQGTGA. The CDR3 consists of 16 residues. CDR3 in DNA: TGTGCCAGCAGCTTAAAGGGTACTAGCGGGACAGATACGCAGTATTTT. As protein: CASSLKGTSGTDTQYF.

The chain carries TRBV4-3 and TRBJ2-5; 8 nucleotides align to TRBD1. CDR1 and CDR2 (germline): LGHNA, YSLEER. The CDR3 sequence is 18 residues long. J lost 4 bases, V lost 4 bases, and 17 bases had no gene match. The CDR3 coding sequence is TGCGCCAGCAGCCTCCTATTAAACAGGGGGAGGCAAGGAGAGACCCAGTACTTC. It codes for CASSLLLNRGRQGETQYF.

The rearrangement links TRBV27 to TRBJ2-6; a weak D match, TRBD1 (6 bases). The CDR3 has 17 residues. V was pared by 5 bases and J by 0 bases, with 14 bases between. Germline V gene sequence: CDR1 MNHEY, CDR2 SMNVEV (reference sequence). Written as DNA, the CDR3 is TGTGCCAGCAGTCGGACAGCCTTCAGCTCTGGGGCCAACGTCCTGACTTTC. This encodes CASSRTAFSSGANVLTF.

This clone was picked up a small number of times. The J gene is TRBJ2-7, the V gene TRBV11-2, with 8 positions matching TRBD1. CDR1 is SGHAT and CDR2 is FQNNGV in the germline V gene. Losses at the gene ends were 0 bases for V and 4 bases for J; bases not matched to a gene: 2. This CDR3 has 14 amino acids. The CDR3 spells CASSLEQGVYEQYF. In nucleotides, the CDR3 is TGTGCCAGCAGCTTAGAACAGGGGGTTTACGAGCAGTACTTC. Looking up the rest from reference TRBV11-2 and TRBJ2-7 gives the full variable domain: EAGVAQSPRYKIIEKRQSVAFWCNPISGHATLYWYQQILGQGPKLLIQFQNNGVVDDSQLPKDRFSAERLKGVDSTLKIQPAKLEDSAVYLCASSLEQGVYEQYFGPGTRLTVT.

The CDR3 DNA reads TGTGCCAGCAGTTCGGACAGGGCCTATGGCTACACCTTC. Its protein is CASSSDRAYGYTF. This chain joins TRBV27 and TRBJ1-2, with TRBD1 matching over 8 bases. Per the germline V gene, CDR1 is MNHEY and CDR2 is SMNVEV (reference sequence). Trimming removed 4 bases from V and 4 bases from J; junction bases left unmatched: 2. The CDR3 has 13 residues.

The chain carries TRBV11-2 and TRBJ2-6; weak D call: TRBD1 (6 bases). The V gene lost 5 bases and the J gene lost 0 bases, with 14 bases spanning the gap. The CDR3 is 17 amino acids. Per germline, CDR1 SGHAT and CDR2 FQNNGV. This CDR3 reads CASSHGQPNSGANVLTF. CDR3 sequence (DNA): TGTGCCAGCAGCCATGGACAGCCTAACTCTGGGGCCAACGTCCTGACTTTC.

The chain is built from TRBV11-2 and TRBJ1-2; the D is unclear. Germline CDR1 is SGHAT and CDR2 is FQNNGV. Trimming took off 5 bases at V and 6 bases at J, with 13 bases between the two ends. CDR3 length: 13 amino acids. The CDR3 is CASSRLTADGYTF. In nucleotides, the CDR3 is TGTGCCAGCAGCAGACTTACAGCGGATGGCTACACCTTC. Full variable domain (remainder filled in from reference TRBV11-2 and TRBJ1-2): EAGVAQSPRYKIIEKRQSVAFWCNPISGHATLYWYQQILGQGPKLLIQFQNNGVVDDSQLPKDRFSAERLKGVDSTLKIQPAKLEDSAVYLCASSRLTADGYTFGSGTRLTVV.

This clone was seen only a few times. V usage is TRBV10-1 and J usage is TRBJ1-2; no firm D call. Trimming left V 6 bases short and J 5 bases short, with 7 bases between. The CDR3 is 11 residues long. CDR1 and CDR2 (germline): WNHNN, SYGVQD (reference sequence). The CDR3 nucleotides are TGCGCCAGCAGACGGGTTTATGGCTACACCTTC. This sequence encodes CASRRVYGYTF.

The V call is TRBV11-3, the J call TRBJ2-2; D gene ambiguous. The CDR3 is 15 amino acids. Per the germline V gene, CDR1 is SGHNT and CDR2 is YENEEA. Trimming took 5 bases from V and 1 from J, leaving 11 bases between them. The CDR3 here is CASSPLIGNTGELFF. CDR3 nucleotide sequence: TGTGCCAGCAGCCCGTTGATCGGGAACACCGGGGAGCTGTTTTTT.

The chain has TRBV18 and TRBJ1-1; 7 positions agree with TRBD1. Unmatched junction bases numbered 4, after V lost 4 bases and J lost 2 bases. Germline lookup yields CDR1 KGHSH and CDR2 LQKENI. The length of the CDR3 is 14 residues. The CDR3 loop is CASSLDRVNTEAFF. As DNA, the CDR3 is TGTGCCAGCTCACTAGACAGGGTAAACACTGAAGCTTTCTTT.

The chain combines TRBV19 with TRBJ1-3; 8 nucleotides align to TRBD1. Germline CDR1 reads LNHDA; CDR2 reads SQIVND (reference sequence). V was pared by 5 bases and J by 6 bases, with 3 bases of the junction left unmatched. This CDR3 comprises 13 residues. CDR3 region: CASSPTGENTIYF. CDR3 sequence (DNA): TGTGCCAGTAGTCCGACAGGGGAAAACACCATATATTTT.